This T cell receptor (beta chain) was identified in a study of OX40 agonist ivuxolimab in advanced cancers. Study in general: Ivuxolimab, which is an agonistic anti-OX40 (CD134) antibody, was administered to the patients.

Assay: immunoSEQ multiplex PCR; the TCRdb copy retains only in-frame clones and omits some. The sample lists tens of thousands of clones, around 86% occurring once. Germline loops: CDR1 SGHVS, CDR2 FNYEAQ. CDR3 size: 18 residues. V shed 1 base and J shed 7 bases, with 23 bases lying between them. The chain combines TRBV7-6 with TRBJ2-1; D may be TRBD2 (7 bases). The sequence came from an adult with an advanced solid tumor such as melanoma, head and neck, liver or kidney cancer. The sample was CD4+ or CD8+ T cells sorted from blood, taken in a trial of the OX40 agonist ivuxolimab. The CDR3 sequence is CASSLGVRGAGPQNEQFF. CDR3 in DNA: TGTGCCAGCAGCTTAGGGGTCAGGGGAGCGGGGCCCCAAAATGAGCAGTTCTTC.